The rows below give T cell receptor beta chains drawn from one sample of a study of CD8 T cells in Susac syndrome. Using its own MiXCR run on the immunoSEQ multiplex PCR reads, TCRdb lists one record per CDR3 protein. The sample carries 100,000 to 150,000 distinct CDR3 sequences, about 95% recorded once. Specimen: CD4+ T cells from PBMCs. Every receptor here comes from a human donor in good health. Both conserved end residues are part of each CDR3. Each record gives: V gene, D gene, clone size, J gene, CDR3 DNA, CDR3 protein. D genes are given only for firm matches. Clone size is shown for a subset of rows, as once, few, many or a class of expanded clone.

v_call: TRBV6-2/TRBV6-3; d_call: TRBD2; clone_size: once; j_call: TRBJ2-5; cdr3_nt: TGTGCCAGCAGTTCGGGACTAGCGGGAGAAGAGACCCAGTACTTC; cdr3_aa: CASSSGLAGEETQYF
v_call: TRBV5-4; d_call: -; clone_size: -; j_call: TRBJ1-2; cdr3_nt: TGTGCCAGCAGCCCACGGGGGGATCTCTATGGCTACACCTTC; cdr3_aa: CASSPRGDLYGYTF
v_call: TRBV29-1; d_call: -; clone_size: -; j_call: TRBJ2-2; cdr3_nt: TGCAGCGTCAGCCTAGGACAGCAACCCGGGGAGCTGTTTTTT; cdr3_aa: CSVSLGQQPGELFF
v_call: TRBV30; d_call: -; clone_size: -; j_call: TRBJ2-2; cdr3_nt: TGTGCCTGGAGCCCCCAGTCTGCCGGGGAGCTGTTTTTT; cdr3_aa: CAWSPQSAGELFF
v_call: TRBV5-1; d_call: -; clone_size: -; j_call: TRBJ1-1; cdr3_nt: TGCGCCAGCAGCTTGGAGATGGCACGGTCTGAAGCTTTCTTT; cdr3_aa: CASSLEMARSEAFF
v_call: TRBV18; d_call: -; clone_size: -; j_call: TRBJ1-2; cdr3_nt: TGTGCCAGCTCACCGGGCTTAGACGACTATGGCTACACCTTC; cdr3_aa: CASSPGLDDYGYTF
v_call: TRBV20-1; d_call: -; clone_size: -; j_call: TRBJ2-7; cdr3_nt: TGCAGTGCGAGAGATAGCGGCCGAAACCCCTACGAGCAGTACTTC; cdr3_aa: CSARDSGRNPYEQYF
v_call: TRBV9; d_call: -; clone_size: -; j_call: TRBJ2-7; cdr3_nt: TGTGCCAGCAGCCCGCAGGAACGGCCGTCCTACGAGCAGTACTTC; cdr3_aa: CASSPQERPSYEQYF
v_call: TRBV19; d_call: -; clone_size: -; j_call: TRBJ1-1; cdr3_nt: TGTGCCAGTAGTACCTCCGGGACGCAGAACACTGAAGCTTTCTTT; cdr3_aa: CASSTSGTQNTEAFF
v_call: TRBV21-1; d_call: -; clone_size: once; j_call: TRBJ2-5; cdr3_nt: TGTGCCAGCAGCATTGAAGACAGAACCCAAGAGACCCAGTACTTC; cdr3_aa: CASSIEDRTQETQYF
v_call: TRBV7-7; d_call: TRBD2; clone_size: -; j_call: TRBJ2-3; cdr3_nt: TGTGCCAGCAGCCGCGGACTAGCGGGAGCGGTAGATACGCAGTATTTT; cdr3_aa: CASSRGLAGAVDTQYF
v_call: TRBV7-2; d_call: -; clone_size: -; j_call: TRBJ1-5; cdr3_nt: TGTGCCAGCAGCCCCCGGGACACTTATCAGCCCCAGCATTTT; cdr3_aa: CASSPRDTYQPQHF
v_call: TRBV5-1; d_call: -; clone_size: -; j_call: TRBJ1-5; cdr3_nt: TGCGCCAGCAGCCCGTCGAGTATTGATCAGCCCCAGCATTTT; cdr3_aa: CASSPSSIDQPQHF
v_call: TRBV7-2; d_call: TRBD1; clone_size: once; j_call: TRBJ1-2; cdr3_nt: TGTGCCAGCAGCACCCGACAGGGTTATGGCTACACCTTC; cdr3_aa: CASSTRQGYGYTF
v_call: TRBV12-5; d_call: -; clone_size: -; j_call: TRBJ2-2; cdr3_nt: TGTGCTAGTGGTTTGGTACTGGGCATCCCGGAGACCGGGGAGCTGTTTTTT; cdr3_aa: CASGLVLGIPETGELFF
v_call: TRBV20-1; d_call: -; clone_size: -; j_call: TRBJ1-5; cdr3_nt: TGCAGTGCTAGTGGTGGAGGCAATCAGCCCCAGCATTTT; cdr3_aa: CSASGGGNQPQHF
v_call: TRBV7-2; d_call: -; clone_size: -; j_call: TRBJ1-1; cdr3_nt: TGTGCCAGCAGCAGCCACCGAGGGACTGAAGCTTTCTTT; cdr3_aa: CASSSHRGTEAFF
v_call: TRBV2; d_call: -; clone_size: once; j_call: TRBJ2-3; cdr3_nt: TGTGCCAGCTGCACAGATACGCAGTATTTT; cdr3_aa: CASCTDTQYF
v_call: TRBV14; d_call: -; clone_size: -; j_call: TRBJ2-6; cdr3_nt: TGTGCCAGCAGACACAGTACAGGGCTCTCTGGGGCCAACGTCCTGACTTTC; cdr3_aa: CASRHSTGLSGANVLTF
v_call: TRBV6-2/TRBV6-3; d_call: TRBD1; clone_size: -; j_call: TRBJ1-1; cdr3_nt: TGTGCCAGCAGGGCCGGGACAGGGGTCGAAGCTTTCTTT; cdr3_aa: CASRAGTGVEAFF
v_call: TRBV12-3/TRBV12-4; d_call: TRBD1; clone_size: -; j_call: TRBJ2-7; cdr3_nt: TGTGCCAGCAGTTTACGGGCAGGGGGCGAGCAGTACTTC; cdr3_aa: CASSLRAGGEQYF
v_call: TRBV3-1; d_call: TRBD1; clone_size: -; j_call: TRBJ1-5; cdr3_nt: TGTGCCAGCAGCCAACCCGGGACAGGGATCTTGCATTTT; cdr3_aa: CASSQPGTGILHF
v_call: TRBV7-9; d_call: -; clone_size: -; j_call: TRBJ2-7; cdr3_nt: TGTGCCAGCAGCCCGGTGACCTACGAGCAGTACTTC; cdr3_aa: CASSPVTYEQYF
v_call: TRBV18; d_call: TRBD2; clone_size: -; j_call: TRBJ2-5; cdr3_nt: TGTGCCAGCTCACCCCCCGGGAGGGGTCAAGAGACCCAGTACTTC; cdr3_aa: CASSPPGRGQETQYF
v_call: TRBV3-1; d_call: -; clone_size: -; j_call: TRBJ2-7; cdr3_nt: TGTGCCAGCAGCCAGATGTTAGCCCACGAGCAGTACTTC; cdr3_aa: CASSQMLAHEQYF
v_call: TRBV6-2/TRBV6-3; d_call: -; clone_size: -; j_call: TRBJ2-1; cdr3_nt: TGTGCCAGCACTTACGGGCGCAGCAATGAGCAGTTCTTC; cdr3_aa: CASTYGRSNEQFF
v_call: TRBV18; d_call: TRBD1; clone_size: -; j_call: TRBJ1-2; cdr3_nt: TGTGCCAGCTCACCATGGGACAGGCGGAACTATGGCTACACCTTC; cdr3_aa: CASSPWDRRNYGYTF
v_call: TRBV27; d_call: TRBD2; clone_size: -; j_call: TRBJ2-1; cdr3_nt: TGTGCCAGCAGGACGACTGGGGCGGGAGGGAAGTTCTTC; cdr3_aa: CASRTTGAGGKFF
v_call: TRBV19; d_call: TRBD1; clone_size: -; j_call: TRBJ2-6; cdr3_nt: TGTGCCAGTAAGAGGGGAACCGGGACAGGGTACTCTGGGGCCAACGTCCTGACTTTC; cdr3_aa: CASKRGTGTGYSGANVLTF
v_call: TRBV3-1; d_call: -; clone_size: -; j_call: TRBJ1-4; cdr3_nt: TGTGCCAGCAGCCAAGATGTACGGGCTAATGAAAAACTGTTTTTT; cdr3_aa: CASSQDVRANEKLFF
v_call: TRBV19; d_call: -; clone_size: -; j_call: TRBJ2-6; cdr3_nt: TGTGCCAGTAGTATAGCGGGGGCCCTAAGCTCTGGGGCCAACGTCCTGACTTTC; cdr3_aa: CASSIAGALSSGANVLTF
v_call: TRBV3-1; d_call: TRBD2; clone_size: once; j_call: TRBJ2-3; cdr3_nt: TGTGCCAGCAGCCGGAATAGCGGGAGTCGCACAGATACGCAGTATTTT; cdr3_aa: CASSRNSGSRTDTQYF
v_call: TRBV29-1; d_call: -; clone_size: -; j_call: TRBJ2-5; cdr3_nt: TGCAGCGTTGAAGCCCCCCGAGCGGAAGAGACCCAGTACTTC; cdr3_aa: CSVEAPRAEETQYF
v_call: TRBV2; d_call: TRBD2; clone_size: -; j_call: TRBJ2-3; cdr3_nt: TGTGCCAGCAACGGACTAGCGGGAGGTGATACGCAGTATTTT; cdr3_aa: CASNGLAGGDTQYF
v_call: TRBV7-7; d_call: -; clone_size: -; j_call: TRBJ2-7; cdr3_nt: TGTGCCAGCAGCCCGGCTGTGGGGTTTAGCAACTACGAGCAGTACTTC; cdr3_aa: CASSPAVGFSNYEQYF
v_call: TRBV9; d_call: -; clone_size: -; j_call: TRBJ1-4; cdr3_nt: TGTGCCAGCAGCATGACTAGGGGGAGTGAAAAACTGTTTTTT; cdr3_aa: CASSMTRGSEKLFF
v_call: TRBV6-1; d_call: -; clone_size: -; j_call: TRBJ2-7; cdr3_nt: TGTGCCAGTGACCGGGACGCAGCCTACGAGCAGTACTTC; cdr3_aa: CASDRDAAYEQYF
v_call: TRBV14; d_call: -; clone_size: -; j_call: TRBJ1-2; cdr3_nt: TGTGCCAGCAGCCAAGATCAAAGCTATGGCTACACCTTC; cdr3_aa: CASSQDQSYGYTF
v_call: TRBV2; d_call: TRBD2; clone_size: -; j_call: TRBJ2-1; cdr3_nt: TGTGCCAGCAGTACCTCTAGGACTAGTTTCTACAATGAGCAGTTCTTC; cdr3_aa: CASSTSRTSFYNEQFF
v_call: TRBV3-1; d_call: -; clone_size: -; j_call: TRBJ1-1; cdr3_nt: TGTGCCAGCAGCCAGTCCGGGACTATGAGAGCTGAAGCTTTCTTT; cdr3_aa: CASSQSGTMRAEAFF
v_call: TRBV20-1; d_call: TRBD2; clone_size: -; j_call: TRBJ2-3; cdr3_nt: TGCAGTGCTCTTGGACTAGCGAGTAGCACAGATACGCAGTATTTT; cdr3_aa: CSALGLASSTDTQYF
v_call: TRBV7-2; d_call: -; clone_size: -; j_call: TRBJ2-5; cdr3_nt: TGTGCCAGCGCGGAACAGGCTCAAGAGACCCAGTACTTC; cdr3_aa: CASAEQAQETQYF
v_call: TRBV28; d_call: -; clone_size: once; j_call: TRBJ1-5; cdr3_nt: TGTGCCAGCAGTTTGTTTCGGACGGCCCAGCCCCAGCATTTT; cdr3_aa: CASSLFRTAQPQHF
v_call: TRBV25-1; d_call: TRBD2; clone_size: -; j_call: TRBJ2-1; cdr3_nt: TGTGCCAGCAGTGATGGTAGCGGGAGTTCCTACAATGAGCAGTTCTTC; cdr3_aa: CASSDGSGSSYNEQFF
v_call: TRBV7-7; d_call: TRBD1; clone_size: -; j_call: TRBJ2-5; cdr3_nt: TGTGCCAGCACGGGGACAGAGCAAGAGACCCAGTACTTC; cdr3_aa: CASTGTEQETQYF
v_call: TRBV7-9; d_call: -; clone_size: -; j_call: TRBJ2-2; cdr3_nt: TGTGCCAGCAGCTTAGCGCTTGGGGGCCGGGACGGGGAGCTGTTTTTT; cdr3_aa: CASSLALGGRDGELFF
v_call: TRBV6-2/TRBV6-3; d_call: -; clone_size: -; j_call: TRBJ1-5; cdr3_nt: TGTGCCAGCAGTTATAGGAGCAATCAGCCCCAGCATTTT; cdr3_aa: CASSYRSNQPQHF
v_call: TRBV7-2; d_call: -; clone_size: -; j_call: TRBJ1-3; cdr3_nt: TGTGCCAGCAGCGGGGTGAACTCTGGAAACACCATATATTTT; cdr3_aa: CASSGVNSGNTIYF
v_call: TRBV29-1; d_call: -; clone_size: -; j_call: TRBJ1-2; cdr3_nt: TGCAGCGTTGTGGCGGGGGACGGCTATGGCTACACCTTC; cdr3_aa: CSVVAGDGYGYTF
v_call: TRBV4-1; d_call: -; clone_size: -; j_call: TRBJ2-1; cdr3_nt: TGCGCCAGCAGCCACCTGGGGGCAGACCTATGTGATGAGCAGTTCTTC; cdr3_aa: CASSHLGADLCDEQFF
v_call: TRBV29-1; d_call: TRBD1; clone_size: -; j_call: TRBJ1-2; cdr3_nt: TGCAGCGTTAGCCAACAGGGGGCGGCGACCTATGGCTACACCTTC; cdr3_aa: CSVSQQGAATYGYTF
v_call: TRBV5-1; d_call: TRBD2; clone_size: once; j_call: TRBJ2-1; cdr3_nt: TGCGCCAGCAGCTTGAATATAGCGGGAGCAGCCTACAATGAGCAGTTCTTC; cdr3_aa: CASSLNIAGAAYNEQFF
v_call: TRBV7-9; d_call: TRBD1; clone_size: -; j_call: TRBJ2-6; cdr3_nt: TGTGCCAGCAGCCCAAGGGGACAGGGAAGCTCTGGGGCCAACGTCCTGACTTTC; cdr3_aa: CASSPRGQGSSGANVLTF
v_call: TRBV6-5; d_call: -; clone_size: -; j_call: TRBJ1-2; cdr3_nt: TGTGCCAGCAGTTACTCTTACGGGGGCTATGGCTACACCTTC; cdr3_aa: CASSYSYGGYGYTF
v_call: TRBV5-1; d_call: TRBD1; clone_size: -; j_call: TRBJ1-1; cdr3_nt: TGCGCCAGCAGCTTGTGGGACAGGGGGCATCTGGCTTTCTTT; cdr3_aa: CASSLWDRGHLAFF
v_call: TRBV18; d_call: TRBD1; clone_size: -; j_call: TRBJ1-1; cdr3_nt: TGTGCCAGCTCACCACAGGGACAGAGCATGAACACTGAAGCTTTCTTT; cdr3_aa: CASSPQGQSMNTEAFF
v_call: TRBV25-1; d_call: -; clone_size: -; j_call: TRBJ2-7; cdr3_nt: TGTGCCAGCCTTTATAACGGTAACGAGCAGTACTTC; cdr3_aa: CASLYNGNEQYF